This TCR beta chain was identified in a study of control samples from healthy donors and cancer patients. The assay was immunoSEQ multiplex PCR, and TCRdb's table has in-frame clones only and misses some. The sample has tens of thousands of clones; around 93% are singletons. Material: PBMCs. This sequence was found in a woman aged 40-49 years with head and neck cancer.

CDR3 bases: TGCAGCTCACAGGGGGTCGGTATTGAGACCCAGTACTTC. Protein: CSSQGVGIETQYF. The chain is built from TRBV29-1 and TRBJ2-5; the match to TRBD1 covers 8 bases. Germline V gene sequence: CDR1 SQVTM, CDR2 ANQGSEA. The CDR3 covers 13 residues. The ends lost 8 bases at V and 5 bases at J; junction bases unmatched: 10.